These T cell receptor beta chains were read from a single sample in a study of CD8+ T cells in alopecia areata. Only in-frame clones appear in the TCRdb table, and some are missing; sequencing was by immunoSEQ multiplex PCR. This table holds about 270,000 clones, around 64% found once. This sample comprised CD4+ T cells sorted from blood, obtained at week 52, from a patient treated with tofacitinib. The receptors shown here come from a human donor with alopecia areata. Each CDR3 is given with its conserved first and last residue. A D gene is named only where the DNA matches it firmly. Some rows have no size entry. The others give once, few or many, or a class for an expanded clone.

D	size	J	V	CDR3	DNA
-	few	TRBJ1-4	TRBV19	CASSVQKHEKLFF	TGTGCCAGTAGTGTTCAGAAGCACGAAAAACTGTTTTTT
-	-	TRBJ1-6	TRBV27	CASSPLPESPLHF	TGTGCCAGCAGTCCTCTGCCGGAGTCACCCCTCCACTTT
-	-	TRBJ2-7	TRBV20-1	CSARQGYEQYF	TGCAGTGCTAGACAGGGCTACGAGCAGTACTTC
-	-	TRBJ2-1	TRBV5-1	CASSLEAGSYNEQFF	TGCGCCAGCAGCTTAGAGGCAGGGTCCTACAATGAGCAGTTCTTC
-	-	TRBJ1-6	TRBV9	CASSVEAGQNSPLHF	TGTGCCAGCAGCGTAGAGGCAGGGCAAAATTCACCCCTCCACTTT
-	-	TRBJ1-1	TRBV30	CAWSVRGPGNTEAFF	TGTGCCTGGAGTGTGAGGGGACCCGGCAACACTGAAGCTTTCTTT
-	-	TRBJ1-1	TRBV29-1	CSARTGTEAFF	TGCAGCGCCCGGACGGGCACTGAAGCTTTCTTT
-	-	TRBJ2-7	TRBV29-1	CSGSYGQGYEQYF	TGCAGCGGAAGCTACGGCCAGGGGTACGAGCAGTACTTC
TRBD1	-	TRBJ2-2	TRBV13	CASSRTGVGTGELFF	TGTGCCAGCAGCCGGACAGGGGTTGGGACCGGGGAGCTGTTTTTT
-	-	TRBJ1-6	TRBV7-9	CASSSDSYNSPLHF	TGTGCCAGCAGCTCCGACAGTTATAATTCACCCCTCCACTTT
TRBD1	-	TRBJ1-1	TRBV6-1	CASRAGTGATEAFF	TGTGCCAGCAGGGCCGGGACAGGGGCCACTGAAGCTTTCTTT
-	-	TRBJ1-1	TRBV30	CAWNRGSTEAFF	TGTGCCTGGAATCGTGGGAGCACTGAAGCTTTCTTT
TRBD1	-	TRBJ1-2	TRBV5-1	CASSFTGVPNYGYTF	TGCGCCAGCAGCTTTACAGGGGTTCCTAACTATGGCTACACCTTC
TRBD2	once	TRBJ2-5	TRBV6-5	CASIGLAGGTETQYF	TGTGCCAGCATTGGACTAGCGGGGGGTACAGAGACCCAGTACTTC
TRBD1	-	TRBJ2-3	TRBV30	CAWMIRDRGRGSTQYF	TGTGCCTGGATGATCAGGGACAGGGGGCGAGGGAGTACGCAGTATTTT
-	-	TRBJ1-5	TRBV7-2	CASSVRSNQPQHF	TGTGCCAGCAGCGTTCGAAGCAATCAGCCCCAGCATTTT
-	-	TRBJ1-5	TRBV29-1	CSVGDTQPQHF	TGCAGCGTTGGGGATACGCAGCCCCAGCATTTT
TRBD2	-	TRBJ2-1	TRBV25-1	CASSEGTSGALYNEQFF	TGTGCCAGCAGTGAAGGTACTAGCGGGGCTTTATACAATGAGCAGTTCTTC
TRBD2	-	TRBJ2-1	TRBV7-3	CASSLSGSSYNEQFF	TGTGCCAGCAGCTTAAGCGGGAGCTCCTACAATGAGCAGTTCTTC
-	-	TRBJ1-6	TRBV7-2	CASSPRVDSPLHF	TGTGCCAGCAGCCCGAGGGTTGATTCACCCCTCCACTTT
TRBD2	-	TRBJ2-7	TRBV7-2	CASSLDGTNRGNEQYF	TGTGCCAGCAGCTTAGATGGGACTAACCGGGGGAACGAGCAGTACTTC
TRBD1	-	TRBJ2-2	TRBV29-1	CSVEAGGDTGELFF	TGCAGCGTTGAAGCAGGGGGCGACACCGGGGAGCTGTTTTTT
-	few	TRBJ1-2	TRBV29-1	CSVEYNYGYTF	TGCAGCGTCGAGTATAACTATGGCTACACCTTC
-	-	TRBJ1-5	TRBV30	CAWSAGTNQPQHF	TGTGCCTGGAGCGCCGGGACTAATCAGCCCCAGCATTTT
-	-	TRBJ2-5	TRBV5-1	CASSSTGYQETQYF	TGCGCCAGCAGCTCCACAGGGTACCAAGAGACCCAGTACTTC
-	-	TRBJ1-6	TRBV10-3	CAISESVNSPLHF	TGTGCCATCAGTGAGTCGGTGAATTCACCCCTCCACTTT
TRBD1	few	TRBJ2-5	TRBV7-2	CASRQGADRGETQYF	TGTGCCAGCAGGCAGGGAGCCGACAGGGGGGAGACCCAGTACTTC
-	-	TRBJ1-2	TRBV25-1	CASSSQARYGYTF	TGTGCCAGCAGTTCTCAGGCTCGCTATGGCTACACCTTC
-	-	TRBJ2-1	TRBV7-2	CASSLAGHPVNEQFF	TGTGCCAGCAGCTTAGCAGGGCATCCCGTAAATGAGCAGTTCTTC
-	-	TRBJ2-1	TRBV6-5	CATTGLSYNEQFF	TGTGCCACCACGGGCCTCTCCTACAATGAGCAGTTCTTC
-	-	TRBJ1-2	TRBV5-1	CASSLDAVEDYGYTF	TGCGCCAGCAGCTTGGACGCGGTAGAGGATTATGGCTACACCTTC
TRBD1	few	TRBJ1-6	TRBV5-4	CASSLGDRGRRQPLHF	TGTGCCAGCAGCTTAGGGGACAGAGGCCGCCGTCAACCCCTCCACTTT
-	-	TRBJ2-2	TRBV6-5	CASSYYLRGNTGELFF	TGTGCCAGCAGTTACTACTTAAGGGGGAACACCGGGGAGCTGTTTTTT
-	once	TRBJ2-3	TRBV9	CASSRGPADTQYF	TGTGCCAGCAGTCGGGGGCCCGCAGATACGCAGTATTTT
-	-	TRBJ2-3	TRBV25-1	CASSEPGTTDTQYF	TGTGCCAGCAGTGAGCCCGGGACCACAGATACGCAGTATTTT
-	-	TRBJ2-1	TRBV4-3	CASSQDRGFEQFF	TGCGCCAGCAGCCAAGATAGAGGGTTTGAGCAGTTCTTC
-	-	TRBJ1-6	TRBV4-3	CASSPGLVGSPLHF	TGCGCCAGCAGCCCCGGGCTTGTGGGGTCACCCCTCCACTTT
TRBD1	few	TRBJ1-1	TRBV5-1	CASSLTGGTEAFF	TGCGCCAGCAGCTTGACAGGGGGAACTGAAGCTTTCTTT
-	-	TRBJ1-2	TRBV18	CASSTIGSGYTF	TGTGCCAGCTCTACCATTGGAAGTGGCTACACCTTC
-	few	TRBJ2-1	TRBV10-3	CAVRRDWLNNEQFF	TGTGCCGTTCGGCGGGACTGGTTAAATAATGAGCAGTTCTTC
TRBD1	few	TRBJ1-2	TRBV4-3	CASSPTQGGYGYTF	TGCGCCAGCAGCCCTACACAGGGGGGGTATGGCTACACCTTC
TRBD1	once	TRBJ1-2	TRBV5-1	CASSSTTGYGYTF	TGCGCCAGCAGCTCTACGACAGGGTATGGCTACACCTTC
-	-	TRBJ2-7	TRBV30	CAWGPTGSYEQYF	TGTGCCTGGGGCCCGACAGGCTCCTACGAGCAGTACTTC
-	few	TRBJ2-5	TRBV5-1	CASSLADGGRGETQYF	TGCGCCAGCAGCTTGGCCGATGGGGGTCGAGGAGAGACCCAGTACTTC
TRBD2	-	TRBJ2-7	TRBV12-5	CASGLVRAGPYEQYF	TGTGCTAGTGGTTTGGTAAGAGCGGGGCCCTACGAGCAGTACTTC
TRBD1	few	TRBJ1-2	TRBV29-1	CSVEYSGQFYGYTF	TGCAGCGTCGAATATTCGGGACAGTTCTATGGCTACACCTTC
-	few	TRBJ2-5	TRBV5-1	CASSGGPEETQYF	TGCGCCAGCAGTGGGGGGCCAGAAGAGACCCAGTACTTC
-	few	TRBJ2-5	TRBV29-1	CSAGAETQYF	TGCAGCGCCGGAGCGGAGACCCAGTACTTC
-	-	TRBJ1-5	TRBV30	CAWTMRGAPVGNQPQHF	TGTGCCTGGACCATGAGGGGGGCGCCTGTTGGCAATCAGCCCCAGCATTTT
TRBD1	-	TRBJ1-1	TRBV19	CASNDRGRAEAFF	TGTGCCAGTAATGACAGGGGGAGGGCTGAAGCTTTCTTT